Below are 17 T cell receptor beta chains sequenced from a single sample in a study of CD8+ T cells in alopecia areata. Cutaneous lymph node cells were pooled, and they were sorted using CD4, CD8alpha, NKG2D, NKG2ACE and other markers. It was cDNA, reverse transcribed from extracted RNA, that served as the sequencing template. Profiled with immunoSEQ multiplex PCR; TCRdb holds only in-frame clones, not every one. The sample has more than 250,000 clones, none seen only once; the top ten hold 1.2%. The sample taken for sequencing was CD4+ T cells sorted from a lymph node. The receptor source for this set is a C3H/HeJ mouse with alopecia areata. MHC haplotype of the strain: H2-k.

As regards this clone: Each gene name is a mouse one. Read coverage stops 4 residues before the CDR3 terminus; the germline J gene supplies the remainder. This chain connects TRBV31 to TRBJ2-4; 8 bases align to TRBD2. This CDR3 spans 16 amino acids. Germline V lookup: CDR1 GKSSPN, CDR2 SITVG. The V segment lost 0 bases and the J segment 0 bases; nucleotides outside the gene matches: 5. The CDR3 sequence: CAWSLWGGNSQNTLYF. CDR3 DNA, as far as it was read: TGTGCCTGGAGTCTTTGGGGGGGAAATAGTCAAAAC. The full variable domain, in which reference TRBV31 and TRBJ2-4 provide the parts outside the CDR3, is AQTIHQWPVAEIKAVGSPLSLGCTIKGKSSPNLYWYWQATGGTLQQLFYSITVGQVESVVQLNLSASRPKDDQFILSTEKLLLSHSGFYLCAWSLWGGNSQNTLYFGAGTRLSVL.

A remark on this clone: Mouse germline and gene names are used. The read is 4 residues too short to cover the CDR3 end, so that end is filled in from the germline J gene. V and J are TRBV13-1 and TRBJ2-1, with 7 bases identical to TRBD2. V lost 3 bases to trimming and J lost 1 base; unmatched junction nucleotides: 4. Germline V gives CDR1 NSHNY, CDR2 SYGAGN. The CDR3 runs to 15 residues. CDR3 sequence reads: CASSASTGNYAEQFF. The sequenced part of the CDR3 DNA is TGTGCCAGCAGTGCCTCGACTGGGAACTATGCT.

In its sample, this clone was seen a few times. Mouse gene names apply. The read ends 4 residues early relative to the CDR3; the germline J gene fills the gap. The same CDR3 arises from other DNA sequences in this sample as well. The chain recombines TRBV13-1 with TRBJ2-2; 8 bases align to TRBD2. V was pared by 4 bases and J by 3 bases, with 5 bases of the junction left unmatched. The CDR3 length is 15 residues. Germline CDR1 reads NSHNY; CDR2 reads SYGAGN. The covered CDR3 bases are TGTGCCAGCAGTCGGGGGGGCGCTGACACCGGG. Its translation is CASSRGGADTG. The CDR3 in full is CASSRGGADTGQLYF.

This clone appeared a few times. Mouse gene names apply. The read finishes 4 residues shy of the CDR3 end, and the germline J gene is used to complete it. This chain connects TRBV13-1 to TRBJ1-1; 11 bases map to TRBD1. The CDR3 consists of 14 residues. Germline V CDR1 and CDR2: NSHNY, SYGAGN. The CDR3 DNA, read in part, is TGTGCCAGCAGTGTCGCCGGGACAGGGGGA. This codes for CASSVAGTGG. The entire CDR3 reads CASSVAGTGGEVFF.

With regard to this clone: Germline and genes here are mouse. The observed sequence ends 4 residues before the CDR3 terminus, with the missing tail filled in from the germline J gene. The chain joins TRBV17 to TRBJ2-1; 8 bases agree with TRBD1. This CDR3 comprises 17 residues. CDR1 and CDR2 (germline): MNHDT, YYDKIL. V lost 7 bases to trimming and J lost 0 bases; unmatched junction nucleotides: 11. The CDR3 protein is CASKSGGRDYNYAEQFF. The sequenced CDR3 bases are TGTGCTAGCAAGTCAGGGGGCCGGGACTATAACTATGCT.

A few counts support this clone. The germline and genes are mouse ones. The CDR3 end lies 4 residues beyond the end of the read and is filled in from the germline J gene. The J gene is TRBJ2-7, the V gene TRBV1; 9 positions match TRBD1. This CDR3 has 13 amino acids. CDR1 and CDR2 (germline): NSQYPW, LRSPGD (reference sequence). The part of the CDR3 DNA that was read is TGCACCTGCAGCCTGGGACAGGGATAT. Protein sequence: CTCSLGQGY. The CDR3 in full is CTCSLGQGYEQYF.

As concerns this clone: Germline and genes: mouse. CDR3 protein: CASSDPRVAETLYF. The DNA read from the CDR3 is TGTGCCAGCAGTGATCCCAGGGTTGCAGAA. The chain has TRBV13-1 and TRBJ2-3; D is possibly TRBD1 (5 bases). The DNA ends 4 residues before the CDR3 does, and the rest of the CDR3 is filled in from the germline J gene. V lost 1 base, J lost 2 bases, and 8 bases lay in between. Per the germline V gene, CDR1 is NSHNY and CDR2 is SYGAGN. The CDR3 spans 14 residues.

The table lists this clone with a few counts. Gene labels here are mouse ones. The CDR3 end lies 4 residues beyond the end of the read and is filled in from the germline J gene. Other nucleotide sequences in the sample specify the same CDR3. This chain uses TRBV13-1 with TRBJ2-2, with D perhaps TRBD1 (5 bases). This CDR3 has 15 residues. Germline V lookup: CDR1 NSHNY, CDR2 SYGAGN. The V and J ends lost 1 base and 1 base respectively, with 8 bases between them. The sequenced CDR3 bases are TGTGCCAGCAGTGATCGGCAGGGAAACACCGGG. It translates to CASSDRQGNTG. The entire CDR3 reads CASSDRQGNTGQLYF.

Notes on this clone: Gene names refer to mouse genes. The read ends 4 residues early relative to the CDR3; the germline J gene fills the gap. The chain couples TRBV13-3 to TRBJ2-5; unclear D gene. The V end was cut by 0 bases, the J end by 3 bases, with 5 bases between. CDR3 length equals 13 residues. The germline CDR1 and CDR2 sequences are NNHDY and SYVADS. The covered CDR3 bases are TGTGCCAGCAGTGATGCAGGACAAGAC. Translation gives CASSDAGQD. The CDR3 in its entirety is CASSDAGQDTQYF.

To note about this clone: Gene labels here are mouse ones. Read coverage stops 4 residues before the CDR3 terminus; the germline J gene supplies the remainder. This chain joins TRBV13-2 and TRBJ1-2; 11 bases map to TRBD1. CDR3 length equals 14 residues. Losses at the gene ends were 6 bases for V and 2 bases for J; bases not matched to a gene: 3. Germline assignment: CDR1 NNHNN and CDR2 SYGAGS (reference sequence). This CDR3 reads CASVRDRGNSDYTF. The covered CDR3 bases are TGTGCCAGCGTCCGGGACAGGGGGAACTCC.

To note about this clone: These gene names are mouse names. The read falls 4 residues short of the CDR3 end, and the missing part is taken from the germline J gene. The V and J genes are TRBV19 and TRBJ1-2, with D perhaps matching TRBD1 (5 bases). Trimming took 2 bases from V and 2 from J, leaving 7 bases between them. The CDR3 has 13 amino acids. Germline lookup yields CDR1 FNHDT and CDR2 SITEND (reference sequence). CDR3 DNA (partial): TGTGCCAGCAGTATGCCAGGGAACTCC. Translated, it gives CASSMPGNS. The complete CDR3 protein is CASSMPGNSDYTF.

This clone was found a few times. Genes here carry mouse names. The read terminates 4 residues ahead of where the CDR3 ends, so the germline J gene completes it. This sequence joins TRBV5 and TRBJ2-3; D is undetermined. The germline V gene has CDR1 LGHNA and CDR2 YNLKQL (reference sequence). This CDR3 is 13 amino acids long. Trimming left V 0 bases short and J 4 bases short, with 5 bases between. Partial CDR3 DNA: TGTGCCAGCAGCCAAGAGCAGTCAGAA. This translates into CASSQEQSE. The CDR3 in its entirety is CASSQEQSETLYF.

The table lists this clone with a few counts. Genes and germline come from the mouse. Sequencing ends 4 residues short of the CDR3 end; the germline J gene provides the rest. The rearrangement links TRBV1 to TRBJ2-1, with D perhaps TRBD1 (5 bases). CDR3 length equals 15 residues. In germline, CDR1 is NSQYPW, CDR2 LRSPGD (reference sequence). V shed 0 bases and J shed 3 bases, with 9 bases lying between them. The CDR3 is CTCSADPGIYAEQFF. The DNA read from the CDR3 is TGCACCTGCAGTGCAGATCCAGGGATCTATGCT.

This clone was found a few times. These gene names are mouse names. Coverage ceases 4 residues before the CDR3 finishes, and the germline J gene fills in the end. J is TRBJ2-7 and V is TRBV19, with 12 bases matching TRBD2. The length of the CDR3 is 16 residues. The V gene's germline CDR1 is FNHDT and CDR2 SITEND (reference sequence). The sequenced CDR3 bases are TGTGCCAGCAGTAAAAAGTCCGGGACTGGGGGGTAT. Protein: CASSKKSGTGGY. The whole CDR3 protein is CASSKKSGTGGYEQYF.

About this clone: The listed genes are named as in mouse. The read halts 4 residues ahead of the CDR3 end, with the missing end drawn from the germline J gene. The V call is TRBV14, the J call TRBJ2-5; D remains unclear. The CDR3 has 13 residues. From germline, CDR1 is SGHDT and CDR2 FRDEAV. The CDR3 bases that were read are TGTGCCAGCAGTTTCAACAGTAAAGAC. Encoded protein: CASSFNSKD. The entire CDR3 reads CASSFNSKDTQYF.

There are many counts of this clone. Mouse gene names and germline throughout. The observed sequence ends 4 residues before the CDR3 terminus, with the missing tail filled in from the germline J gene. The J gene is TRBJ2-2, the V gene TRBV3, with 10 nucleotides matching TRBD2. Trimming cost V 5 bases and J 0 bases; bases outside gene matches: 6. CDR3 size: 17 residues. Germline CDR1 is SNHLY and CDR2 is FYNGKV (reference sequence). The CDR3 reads CASSLPGLGTNTGQLYF. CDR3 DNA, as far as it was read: TGTGCCAGCAGCCTCCCGGGACTGGGGACAAACACCGGG.

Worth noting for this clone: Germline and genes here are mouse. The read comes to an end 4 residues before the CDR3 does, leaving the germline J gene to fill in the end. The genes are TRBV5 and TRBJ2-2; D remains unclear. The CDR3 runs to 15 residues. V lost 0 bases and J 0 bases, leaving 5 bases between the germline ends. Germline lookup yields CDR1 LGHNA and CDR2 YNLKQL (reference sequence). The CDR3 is CASSQDFANTGQLYF. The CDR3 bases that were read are TGTGCCAGCAGCCAAGACTTTGCAAACACCGGG.